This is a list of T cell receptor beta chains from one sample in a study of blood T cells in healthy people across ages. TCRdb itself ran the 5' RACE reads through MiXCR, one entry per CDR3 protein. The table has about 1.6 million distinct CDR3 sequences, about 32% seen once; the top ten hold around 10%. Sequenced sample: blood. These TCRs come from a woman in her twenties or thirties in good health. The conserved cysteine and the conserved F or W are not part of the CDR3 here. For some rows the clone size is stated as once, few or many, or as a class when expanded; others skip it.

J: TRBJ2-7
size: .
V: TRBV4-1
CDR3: ASSQVPGCEQY

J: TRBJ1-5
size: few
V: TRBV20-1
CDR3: SARVGGQPQH

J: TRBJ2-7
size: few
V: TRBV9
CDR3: ASSATGDPSYEQY

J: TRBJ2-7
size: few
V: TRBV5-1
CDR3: ASSLGLAGVFEQY

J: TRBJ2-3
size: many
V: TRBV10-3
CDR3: AISWTSTDTQY

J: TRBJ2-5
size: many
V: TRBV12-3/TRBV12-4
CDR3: ASSYSGGSQETQY

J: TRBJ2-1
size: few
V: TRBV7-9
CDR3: ASSLGRFPYNEQF

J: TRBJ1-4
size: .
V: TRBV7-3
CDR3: ASSSPRHLHEKLF

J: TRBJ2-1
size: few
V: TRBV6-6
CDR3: ASRAAGGPANEQF

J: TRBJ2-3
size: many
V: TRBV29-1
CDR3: SAPNIRGGTQY

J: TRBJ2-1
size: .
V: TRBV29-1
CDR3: SVGPRLTEFNEQF

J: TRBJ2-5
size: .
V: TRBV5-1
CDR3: ASTWFPAGTGAETQY

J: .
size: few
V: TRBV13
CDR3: ASSLGDGTGTTRHAYEQY

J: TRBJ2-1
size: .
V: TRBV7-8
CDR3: ASSFTGLAVYNEQF

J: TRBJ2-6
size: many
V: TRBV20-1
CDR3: SASQGAGANVLT

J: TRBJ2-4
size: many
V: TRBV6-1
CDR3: ASMKGADKNIQY

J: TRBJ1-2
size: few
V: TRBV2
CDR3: ASKEDRGYYYGYT

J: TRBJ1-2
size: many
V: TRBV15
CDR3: ATSRAAGYGYT

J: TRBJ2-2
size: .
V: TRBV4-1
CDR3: ASSQVDGAGELF

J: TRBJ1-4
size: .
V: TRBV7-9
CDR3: ASSSTGQGMYANEKLF

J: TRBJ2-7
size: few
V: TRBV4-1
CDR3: ASSQIGQGSYEQY

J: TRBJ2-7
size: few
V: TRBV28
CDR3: ASTGASGYEQY

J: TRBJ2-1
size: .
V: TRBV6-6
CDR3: ASSPRTRGASDNGQF

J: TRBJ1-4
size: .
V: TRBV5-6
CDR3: ASSLKGTSLREKLF

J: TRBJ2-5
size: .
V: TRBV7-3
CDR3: ASSQGGRQGTQY

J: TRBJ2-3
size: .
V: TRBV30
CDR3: AWSALARRDTQY

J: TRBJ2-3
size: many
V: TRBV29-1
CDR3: SVGGTSGSADTQY

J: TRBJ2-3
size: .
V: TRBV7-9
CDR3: ASSRMGGPSTDTQY

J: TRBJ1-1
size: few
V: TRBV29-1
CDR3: SVEEGGRTEAF

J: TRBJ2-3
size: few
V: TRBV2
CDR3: ARTPEGRTDTQY

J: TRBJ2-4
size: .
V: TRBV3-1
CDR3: ASSQGAASGGAKQY

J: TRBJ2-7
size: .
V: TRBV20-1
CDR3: SATLAGVGYEQY

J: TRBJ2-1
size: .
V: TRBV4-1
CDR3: ASSPTPLLAGKNNEQF

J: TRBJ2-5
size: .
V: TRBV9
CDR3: ASSAQGATQETRY

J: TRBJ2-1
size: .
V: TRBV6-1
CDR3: ASNPGFGSYNEQF

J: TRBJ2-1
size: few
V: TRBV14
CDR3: ASSLKQGLQYNEQF

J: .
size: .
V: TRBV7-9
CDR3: ASSFSSRRGNEQY

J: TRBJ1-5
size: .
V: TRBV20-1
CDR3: SARGGNNQPQH

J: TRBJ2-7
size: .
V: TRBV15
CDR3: ATSRDWTGEQY

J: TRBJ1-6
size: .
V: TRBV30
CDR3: AWSGGQYNSPLH

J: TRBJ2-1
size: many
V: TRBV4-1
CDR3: ASSPTGQGDNEQF

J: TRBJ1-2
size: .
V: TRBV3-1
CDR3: ASSQDTGTGYT

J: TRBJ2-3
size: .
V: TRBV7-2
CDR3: ASSRDQYTVDTQY

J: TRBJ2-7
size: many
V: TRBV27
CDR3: ASSLGRYYEQY

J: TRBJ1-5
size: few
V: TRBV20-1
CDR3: SASGGRGRQQPQH

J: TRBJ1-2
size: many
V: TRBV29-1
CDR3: SVAPGQGNGYT

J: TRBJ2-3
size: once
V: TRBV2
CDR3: ASSDEHLLGDTQY

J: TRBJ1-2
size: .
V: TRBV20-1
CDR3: SARKDANYGYT